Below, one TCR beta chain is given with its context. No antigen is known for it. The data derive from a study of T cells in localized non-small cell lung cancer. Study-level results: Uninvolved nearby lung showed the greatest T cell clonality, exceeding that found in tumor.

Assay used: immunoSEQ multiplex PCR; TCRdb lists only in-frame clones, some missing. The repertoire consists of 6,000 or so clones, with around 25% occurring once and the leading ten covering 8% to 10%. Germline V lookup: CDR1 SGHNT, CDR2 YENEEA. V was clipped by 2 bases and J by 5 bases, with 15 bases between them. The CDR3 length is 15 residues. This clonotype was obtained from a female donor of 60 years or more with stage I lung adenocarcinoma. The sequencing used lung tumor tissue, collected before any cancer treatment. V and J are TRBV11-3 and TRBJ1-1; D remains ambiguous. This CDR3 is CASSLLFGEKTEAFF. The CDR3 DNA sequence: TGTGCCAGCAGCTTACTTTTCGGGGAGAAGACTGAAGCTTTCTTT. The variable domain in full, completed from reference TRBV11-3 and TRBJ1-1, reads EAGVVQSPRYKIIEKKQPVAFWCNPISGHNTLYWYLQNLGQGPELLIRYENEEAVDDSQLPKDRFSAERLKGVDSTLKIQPAELGDSAVYLCASSLLFGEKTEAFFGQGTRLTVV.